The 10 T cell receptor beta chains below were found in one sample sequenced in a study of OX40 agonist ivuxolimab in advanced cancers. Repertoires were generated with immunoSEQ multiplex PCR, while TCRdb's copy carries only in-frame clones and drops some. The profile covers about 64,000 clones, with roughly 87% appearing a single time and over 2.5% taken by the ten largest. The specimen comprised CD4+ or CD8+ T cells sorted from blood, sampled in a trial of the OX40 agonist ivuxolimab. Receptors originate from an adult with an advanced solid tumor such as melanoma, head and neck, liver or kidney cancer.

This clone has a single count. The J gene is TRBJ1-2, the V gene TRBV30; TRBD1 matches at 7 bases. The CDR3 sequence is 15 residues long. Germline-derived CDR1 and CDR2 are GTSNPN and SVGIG (reference sequence). Germline trimming cut 3 bases from V and 5 bases from J; bases unmatched to any gene: 12. CDR3 bases: TGTGCCTGGAGACTGGGACAGAAGGGGGTTTATGGCTACACCTTC. Translating gives CAWRLGQKGVYGYTF.

This chain joins TRBV7-3 and TRBJ2-3, with D perhaps matching TRBD2 (5 bases). Germline CDR1 and CDR2: SGHTA and FQGTGA. V was cut by 3 bases and J by 0 bases, with 7 bases left in between. CDR3 length: 14 amino acids. The CDR3 protein is CASSFRGSTDTQYF. CDR3 sequence (DNA): TGTGCCAGCAGCTTCCGCGGGAGCACAGATACGCAGTATTTT.

The chain uses TRBV6-6 and TRBJ1-4; D unresolved. V lost 11 bases and J 8 bases, leaving 15 bases between the germline ends. Germline V CDR1 and CDR2: MNHNY, SVGAGI (reference sequence). The CDR3 is 12 amino acids. The CDR3 spells CAGSTAGEKLFF. Here the CDR3 DNA reads TGTGCCGGTTCGACGGCCGGGGAAAAACTGTTTTTT.

The genes are TRBV5-4 and TRBJ2-7; 9 bases fit TRBD1. The CDR3 has 16 amino acids. Per the germline V gene, CDR1 is SGHNT and CDR2 is YYREEE (reference sequence). The ends lost 4 bases at V and 5 bases at J; junction bases unmatched: 13. CDR3 nucleotides: TGTGCCAGCAGCCGTAGACAGGGGGGCCTCCTGGACGAGCAGTACTTC. This gives the protein CASSRRQGGLLDEQYF. Using reference TRBV5-4 and TRBJ2-7 for the parts outside the CDR3, the full variable domain is ETGVTQSPTHLIKTRGQQVTLRCSSQSGHNTVSWYQQALGQGPQFIFQYYREEENGRGNFPPRFSGLQFPNYSSELNVNALELDDSALYLCASSRRQGGLLDEQYFGPGTRLTVT.

V gene TRBV15 combines with J gene TRBJ1-3, with a tentative D call TRBD1 (5 bases). Germline V CDR1 and CDR2: LNHNV, YYDKDF (reference sequence). V lost 0 bases and J lost 0, with 15 bases in between. The CDR3 spans 18 residues. CDR3 DNA: TGTGCCACCAGCAGAGACCCCCCCGGACATTTCTCTGGAAACACCATATATTTT. This gives the protein CATSRDPPGHFSGNTIYF.

J is TRBJ2-1 and V is TRBV5-4, with D possibly being TRBD1 or TRBD2 (5 bases each). This CDR3 is built from 13 residues. The ends were cut back, 5 bases at V and 5 bases at J, with 11 bases in the middle. CDR1 and CDR2 from the germline V gene are SGHNT and YYREEE (reference sequence). This CDR3 is CASRGTVDNEQFF. The CDR3 DNA sequence: TGTGCCAGCAGGGGGACGGTGGACAATGAGCAGTTCTTC.

The chain joins TRBV28 to TRBJ1-1, with a possible D match to TRBD1 (5 bases). CDR1 is MDHEN, CDR2 SYDVKM, per germline. Deletions cut 3 bases from V and 0 bases from J, with 8 bases between. This CDR3 spans 14 amino acids. This CDR3 reads CASSLTEMNTEAFF. The DNA for the CDR3 is TGTGCCAGCAGTTTGACAGAGATGAACACTGAAGCTTTCTTT. The complete variable domain, with remaining parts taken from reference TRBV28 and TRBJ1-1, reads DVKVTQSSRYLVKRTGEKVFLECVQDMDHENMFWYRQDPGLGLRLIYFSYDVKMKEKGDIPEGYSVSREKKERFSLILESASTNQTSMYLCASSLTEMNTEAFFGQGTRLTVV.

The sample holds one count of this clone. This rearrangement joins TRBV5-4 to TRBJ2-3, with D perhaps given as TRBD1 or TRBD2 (5 bases each). Trimming removed 0 bases at V and 8 bases at J, with 13 bases between. The CDR3 covers 14 residues. The germline V gene has CDR1 SGHNT and CDR2 YYREEE (reference sequence). The CDR3 sequence is CASSLVFGGSTQYF. DNA for the CDR3: TGTGCCAGCAGCTTGGTGTTTGGGGGTAGTACGCAGTATTTT. The variable domain in full, completed from reference TRBV5-4 and TRBJ2-3, reads ETGVTQSPTHLIKTRGQQVTLRCSSQSGHNTVSWYQQALGQGPQFIFQYYREEENGRGNFPPRFSGLQFPNYSSELNVNALELDDSALYLCASSLVFGGSTQYFGPGTRLTVL.

The V call is TRBV28, the J call TRBJ2-5; D is undetermined. The J call may be in error: the DNA end matches TRBJ2-7 better. This CDR3 region has 11 residues. Per the germline V gene, CDR1 is MDHEN and CDR2 is SYDVKM. The DNA of the CDR3 is TGTGCCAGCAGCGTTTCCTACGAGCAGTACTTC. Protein: CASSVSYEQYF.

The chain carries TRBV5-8 and TRBJ2-1; 9 bases agree with TRBD2. Germline V lookup: CDR1 SGHTS, CDR2 YDEGEE. This CDR3 spans 16 amino acids. After removal of 0 bases from V and 6 bases from J, the junction contained 7 bases not matched to a gene. The CDR3 loop reads CASSLARTSDRNEQFF. Written as DNA, the CDR3 is TGTGCCAGCAGCTTGGCCCGGACTAGCGATCGCAATGAGCAGTTCTTC.